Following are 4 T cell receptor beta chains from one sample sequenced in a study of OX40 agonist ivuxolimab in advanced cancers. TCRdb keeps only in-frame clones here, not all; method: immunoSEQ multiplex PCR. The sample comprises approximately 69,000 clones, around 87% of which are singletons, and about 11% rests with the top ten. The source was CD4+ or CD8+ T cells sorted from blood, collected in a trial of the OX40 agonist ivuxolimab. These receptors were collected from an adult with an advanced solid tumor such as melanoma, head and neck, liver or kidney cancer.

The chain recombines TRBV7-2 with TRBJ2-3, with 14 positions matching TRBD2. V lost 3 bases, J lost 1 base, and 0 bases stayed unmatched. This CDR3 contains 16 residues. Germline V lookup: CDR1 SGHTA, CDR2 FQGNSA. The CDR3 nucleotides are TGTGCCAGCAGCTTGGGACTAGCGGGGGGCACAGATACGCAGTATTTT. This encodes CASSLGLAGGTDTQYF.

CDR3 loop: CASSPGGQGNYGYTF. As DNA, the CDR3 is TGTGCCAGCAGCCCGGGCGGACAGGGGAACTATGGCTACACCTTC. The chain is built from TRBV5-4 and TRBJ1-2, with TRBD1 identical over 9 bases. The CDR3 is 15 residues long. Per the germline V gene, CDR1 is SGHNT and CDR2 is YYREEE (reference sequence). V gave up 4 bases and J gave up 2 bases; unmatched junction bases: 6.

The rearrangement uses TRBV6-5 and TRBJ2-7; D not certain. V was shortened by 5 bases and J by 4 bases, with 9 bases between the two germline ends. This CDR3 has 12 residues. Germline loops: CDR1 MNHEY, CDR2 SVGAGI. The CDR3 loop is CASSEARYEQYF. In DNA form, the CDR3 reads TGTGCCAGCAGTGAAGCAAGATACGAGCAGTACTTC.

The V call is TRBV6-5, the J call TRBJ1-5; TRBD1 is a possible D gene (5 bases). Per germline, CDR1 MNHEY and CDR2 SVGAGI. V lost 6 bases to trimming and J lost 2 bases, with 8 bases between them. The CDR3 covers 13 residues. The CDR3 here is CASRSQGNQPQHF. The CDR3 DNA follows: TGTGCCAGCAGATCACAGGGCAATCAGCCCCAGCATTTT.